This T cell receptor beta chain comes out of a study of blood T cell repertoires in COVID-19. Across the whole study: The analysed material was cDNA or gDNA that came from T cells, B-cell-depleted T cells, or PBMCs.

Generated by immunoSEQ multiplex PCR, the TCRdb table keeps only in-frame clones and is missing some. This sample has 200,000 to 300,000 clones, with roughly nine tenths found just once. Assignments of participants to cohorts depended upon their own reported clinical history. The receptor was derived from a woman aged 25 to 45 with acute COVID-19. Sample: PBMCs or T cells enriched from blood (not recorded which).

The CDR3: CASRAGGGGSEQFF. The CDR3 DNA sequence: TGTGCCAGCAGGGCAGGGGGCGGGGGCAGTGAGCAGTTCTTC. V is TRBV7-2 and J is TRBJ2-1; D is perhaps TRBD1 (8 bases). The CDR3 runs to 14 residues. V was pared by 6 bases and J by 9 bases, with 18 bases between. Germline V gene lookup returns CDR1 SGHTA and CDR2 FQGNSA.